The present TCR beta chain was sequenced within a study of graft-versus-host responses after intestinal transplantation. Study summary: Grafts that recipients had were multivisceral, liver-intestinal, or isolated intestinal transplants. Study conclusions and caveats: GvH clones appeared in recipient marrow, some first in ileum or blood. Where graft-donor T cell macrochimerism was present, patients had high graft-versus-host to host-versus-graft clonal ratios in allografts. Early HvG declines after transplant were associated with peak circulating GvH clone levels.

The method was immunoSEQ multiplex PCR; TCRdb's version includes in-frame clones alone and lacks a portion of them. Among about 120,000 clones listed, 90% to 95% were seen once. A note on this clone: Its antigen remains unknown.

Sample: unstimulated CD4+ T cells sorted from spleen or lymph node cells, taken before intestinal transplant. The receptor's source is a human donor who received an intestinal transplant.

The DNA for the CDR3 is TGTGCCAGCTCACGAGAGACAGGGGTTGGTGAAAAACTGTTTTTT. Translation gives CASSRETGVGEKLFF. V is TRBV18 and J is TRBJ1-4, with 8 bases matching TRBD1. Germline assignment: CDR1 KGHSH and CDR2 LQKENI. The CDR3 contains 15 residues. Unmatched junction bases numbered 8, after V lost 4 bases and J lost 7 bases.